The 21 T cell receptor beta chains in this list originate from one sample, sequenced in a study of identifying expanded T cells in peripheral blood (dated by TCRdb to about 2019). Library preparation was by the immunoSEQ multiplex PCR assay. The source is immuneACCESS, and TCRdb retained only in-frame sequences with V and J called. Part of the clones is not carried over; for the studies checked, unresolved V genes explain less than half of this, and the remainder is unexplained. The sample table lists about 91,000 clones, approximately 89% of them with a count of one. The ten largest clones take up around 4.1% of the sample. Input material: blood. These receptors were obtained from a person between 18 and 75 years old in good health.

The chain has TRBV7-9 and TRBJ1-4; D gene unclear. Germline loops: CDR1 SEHNR, CDR2 FQNEAQ (reference sequence). Trimming left V 1 base short and J 11 bases short, with 8 bases between. This CDR3 contains 12 residues. The CDR3 DNA reads as TGTGCCAGCAGCTTAGATGAAAGCAAACTGTTTTTT. Protein product: CASSLDESKLFF.

The genes are TRBV6-4 and TRBJ2-2; 7 bases fit TRBD1. Germline V CDR1 and CDR2: MRHNA, SNTAGT. The CDR3 runs 15 residues. Trimming cost V 6 bases and J 0 bases; bases outside gene matches: 4. The CDR3 spells CASRADRANTGELFF. CDR3 DNA sequence: TGTGCCAGCAGAGCAGACAGGGCGAACACCGGGGAGCTGTTTTTT.

The chain is built from TRBV7-8 and TRBJ1-1; weak D call: TRBD1 (6 bases). V lost 1 base and J 1 base, leaving 10 bases between the germline ends. The CDR3 extends over 15 amino acids. From germline, CDR1 is SGHVS and CDR2 FQNEAQ. CDR3 loop: CASSLVQGTNTEAFF. CDR3 nucleotide sequence: TGTGCCAGCAGCTTAGTTCAGGGGACGAACACTGAAGCTTTCTTT.

This chain connects TRBV6-4 to TRBJ2-3; 11 nucleotides agree with TRBD1. V lost 0 bases and J lost 5; bases outside the gene matches: 1. Germline V CDR1 and CDR2: MRHNA, SNTAGT. This CDR3 contains 15 residues. CDR3 in amino acids: CASSDSGTGGDTQYF. CDR3 sequence (DNA): TGTGCCAGCAGTGACTCCGGGACAGGGGGAGATACGCAGTATTTT.

The chain recombines TRBV23-1 with TRBJ1-4, with 8 nucleotides matching TRBD1. TRBV23-1 is an open reading frame whose function is uncertain. Trimming cost V 2 bases and J 10 bases; bases outside gene matches: 6. The CDR3 length is 14 residues. CDR3 in DNA: TGCGCCAGCAGTCAAGCGGACAGGGTTGGAAAACTGTTTTTT. Its protein product is CASSQADRVGKLFF.

CDR3 DNA sequence: TGTGCCAGCAGTCGACAGGGGAACACCGGGGAGCTGTTTTTT. Translating it yields CASSRQGNTGELFF. This chain joins TRBV6-5 and TRBJ2-2, with 7 positions matching TRBD1. The V segment lost 5 bases and the J segment 1 base; nucleotides outside the gene matches: 1. Germline CDR1 is MNHEY and CDR2 is SVGAGI. The CDR3 is 14 amino acids.

This chain joins TRBV15 and TRBJ2-1; unclear D gene. V gave up 4 bases and J gave up 5 bases, with 15 bases separating them. This CDR3 has 15 amino acids. Germline V gene sequence: CDR1 LNHNV, CDR2 YYDKDF (reference sequence). The CDR3 is CATSNDIVGHNEQFF. DNA for the CDR3: TGTGCCACCAGCAACGACATAGTGGGCCACAATGAGCAGTTCTTC.

This clone was detected only once. The V and J genes are TRBV28 and TRBJ1-2; D is perhaps TRBD1 (6 bases). V was trimmed by 6 bases and J by 3 bases, leaving 20 bases between them. The CDR3 runs to 16 residues. Germline V CDR1 and CDR2: MDHEN, SYDVKM. CDR3 DNA sequence: TGTGCCAGCAGCTCTGGGGACATCGTATTGGACTATGGCTACACCTTC. Its translation is CASSSGDIVLDYGYTF.

The chain is built from TRBV4-3 and TRBJ2-6; 7 bases align to TRBD1. J gave up 0 bases and V 4 bases, and 6 bases lay outside the gene matches. The germline CDR1 and CDR2 sequences are LGHNA and YSLEER. The length of the CDR3 is 17 residues. CDR3 bases: TGCGCCAGCAGCCTAGGACAGGAGAGCTCTGGGGCCAACGTCCTGACTTTC. Translating gives CASSLGQESSGANVLTF.

CDR3 sequence (DNA): TGCGCCAGCAGCCCTCTGGGACAGGGGGTATACGAGCAGTACTTC. This translates into CASSPLGQGVYEQYF. The genes are TRBV5-1 and TRBJ2-7; 11 nucleotides agree with TRBD1. The CDR3 contains 15 residues. Germline loops: CDR1 SGHRS, CDR2 YFSETQ. V shed 4 bases and J 4 bases; nucleotides not matched to a gene: 7.

CDR3 DNA: TGTGCCAGCAGTGAAATGTTCGGGGGGGATGAGCAGTTCTTC. Protein: CASSEMFGGDEQFF. J is TRBJ2-1 and V is TRBV6-1; 8 positions match TRBD2. The CDR3 length is 14 residues. V was clipped by 2 bases and J by 8 bases; unmatched bases: 5. Looked up from germline, CDR1 is MNHNS and CDR2 is SASEGT.

The V and J genes are TRBV11-2 and TRBJ2-7; D is ambiguous. The CDR3 consists of 12 residues. V was pared by 4 bases and J by 4 bases, with 8 bases between. Germline V lookup: CDR1 SGHAT, CDR2 FQNNGV. CDR3 in DNA: TGTGCCAGCAGCTCAGGAGAGTACGAGCAGTACTTC. Amino acid sequence: CASSSGEYEQYF.

The genes are TRBV7-6 and TRBJ2-5; possibly TRBD1 or TRBD2 for D (5 bases each). The CDR3 totals 14 residues. Trimming shortened V by 4 bases and J by 1 base, and 10 bases separated the two germline ends. Germline V gene data show CDR1 as SGHVS and CDR2 as FNYEAQ. The CDR3 coding sequence is TGTGCCAGCAGCTACGGGACGGGCCAAGAGACCCAGTACTTC. Its protein product is CASSYGTGQETQYF. The full variable domain, in which reference TRBV7-6 and TRBJ2-5 provide the parts outside the CDR3, is GAGVSQSPRYKVTKRGQDVALRCDPISGHVSLYWYRQALGQGPEFLTYFNYEAQQDKSGLPNDRFSAERPEGSISTLTIQRTEQRDSAMYRCASSYGTGQETQYFGPGTRLLVL.

This chain links TRBV7-9 with TRBJ2-3; TRBD2 is a possible D gene (5 bases). Germline CDR1 is SEHNR and CDR2 is FQNEAQ (reference sequence). Trimming stripped 1 base from V and 5 bases from J, with 13 bases between. The CDR3 sequence is 15 residues long. CDR3 DNA: TGTGCCAGCAGCTTAGTGACTAAGTCCGGAGATACGCAGTATTTT. Its translation: CASSLVTKSGDTQYF.

Here the CDR3 DNA reads TGTGCCAGCAGTTTATGGGGGGGATCGAACACCGGGGAGCTGTTTTTT. Amino acid sequence: CASSLWGGSNTGELFF. V and J are TRBV28 and TRBJ2-2, with a weak D call TRBD2 (6 bases). CDR1 and CDR2 (germline): MDHEN, SYDVKM. Between the trimmed V and J ends, which lost 0 bases and 0 bases, there was a span of 8 bases. The CDR3 extends over 16 amino acids. Full variable domain (rest looked up from reference TRBV28 and TRBJ2-2): DVKVTQSSRYLVKRTGEKVFLECVQDMDHENMFWYRQDPGLGLRLIYFSYDVKMKEKGDIPEGYSVSREKKERFSLILESASTNQTSMYLCASSLWGGSNTGELFFGEGSRLTVL.

This rearrangement joins TRBV6-6 to TRBJ2-2; D possibly corresponds to TRBD1 (5 bases). This CDR3 comprises 16 residues. Germline CDR1 is MNHNY and CDR2 is SVGAGI (reference sequence). The germline V and J ends were trimmed by 6 bases and 1 base, with 15 bases remaining between them. CDR3 bases: TGTGCCAGCAGGCCCCCAGGGATGGGGAACACCGGGGAGCTGTTTTTT. Translated, it gives CASRPPGMGNTGELFF.

The rearrangement uses TRBV27 and TRBJ2-1; possibly TRBD2 for D (5 bases). Trimming cost V 6 bases and J 6 bases, with 9 bases left between them. This CDR3 spans 12 amino acids. Germline V gene lookup returns CDR1 MNHEY and CDR2 SMNVEV (reference sequence). The CDR3 protein is CASREGGNEQFF. In DNA, the CDR3 is TGTGCCAGCAGGGAAGGAGGCAATGAGCAGTTCTTC.

For the CDR3, the DNA is TGTGCCAGCAGTGAAGCGGGGGTAGCGGGGTCAGATACGCAGTATTTT. This translates into CASSEAGVAGSDTQYF. V is TRBV6-1 and J is TRBJ2-3; 8 positions agree with TRBD2. CDR1 is MNHNS and CDR2 is SASEGT in the germline V gene. The J segment lost 4 bases and the V segment lost 0 bases, leaving 6 bases of the junction unmatched. The CDR3 spans 16 residues.

The chain employs TRBV5-1 and TRBJ2-2; 7 bases agree with TRBD1. With 2 bases clipped from V and 6 bases from J, the junction kept 4 bases outside the gene matches. Germline V gene data show CDR1 as SGHRS and CDR2 as YFSETQ. This CDR3 comprises 14 residues. DNA for the CDR3: TGCGCCAGCAGCTTACAGGGGAGCCCCGGGGAGCTGTTTTTT. Translated: CASSLQGSPGELFF.

The chain recombines TRBV27 with TRBJ2-5, with D possibly being TRBD2 (6 bases). The CDR3 sequence is 15 residues long. Trimming cost V 5 bases and J 2 bases, with 15 bases left between them. CDR1 is MNHEY and CDR2 is SMNVEV in the germline V gene (reference sequence). The CDR3 DNA is TGTGCCAGCAGTCTCGGGAGAGGTGGTCAAGAGACCCAGTACTTC. Protein product: CASSLGRGGQETQYF.

This clone was detected only a few times. The J gene is TRBJ1-6, the V gene TRBV30; TRBD1 matches 7 bases. V shed 2 bases and J 8 bases; nucleotides not matched to a gene: 3. Germline CDR1 and CDR2: GTSNPN and SVGIG (reference sequence). The CDR3 is 13 residues long. CDR3 residues: CAWSPDRDSPLHF. In nucleotides, the CDR3 is TGTGCCTGGAGTCCCGACAGGGATTCACCCCTCCACTTT.